This T cell receptor beta chain was retrieved from a study of OX40 agonist ivuxolimab in advanced cancers. Overall study: An anti-OX40 (CD134) antibody with agonistic activity, ivuxolimab, was administered to patients.

The repertoire was sequenced with immunoSEQ multiplex PCR; TCRdb's copy has only in-frame clones and lacks some. The data show tens of thousands of clones, around four fifths seen once. Per germline, CDR1 SGHRS and CDR2 YFSETQ. The CDR3 totals 13 residues. V shed 0 bases and J shed 5 bases, with 8 bases lying between them. A note on this clone: Its antigen is unknown.

Study-wide results and caveats: Clonal expansion was seen in CD4+ and CD8+ blood T cells by week 6 at 0.1 to 3.0 mg/kg. Among the least clonally expanded were partial responders at 0.1-3.0 mg/kg. Relative to CD4+ cells, CD8+ T cells on average had more expanded clones.

The origin of this receptor is an adult with an advanced solid tumor such as melanoma, head and neck, liver or kidney cancer. The chain has TRBV5-1 and TRBJ2-5; D is uncertain. The input for sequencing was CD4+ or CD8+ T cells sorted from blood, taken in a trial of the OX40 agonist ivuxolimab. The DNA of the CDR3 is TGCGCCAGCAGCTTGGCCGGGCGGGAGACCCAGTACTTC. It codes for CASSLAGRETQYF. The variable domain in full, completed from reference TRBV5-1 and TRBJ2-5, reads KAGVTQTPRYLIKTRGQQVTLSCSPISGHRSVSWYQQTPGQGLQFLFEYFSETQRNKGNFPGRFSGRQFSNSRSEMNVSTLELGDSALYLCASSLAGRETQYFGPGTRLLVL.